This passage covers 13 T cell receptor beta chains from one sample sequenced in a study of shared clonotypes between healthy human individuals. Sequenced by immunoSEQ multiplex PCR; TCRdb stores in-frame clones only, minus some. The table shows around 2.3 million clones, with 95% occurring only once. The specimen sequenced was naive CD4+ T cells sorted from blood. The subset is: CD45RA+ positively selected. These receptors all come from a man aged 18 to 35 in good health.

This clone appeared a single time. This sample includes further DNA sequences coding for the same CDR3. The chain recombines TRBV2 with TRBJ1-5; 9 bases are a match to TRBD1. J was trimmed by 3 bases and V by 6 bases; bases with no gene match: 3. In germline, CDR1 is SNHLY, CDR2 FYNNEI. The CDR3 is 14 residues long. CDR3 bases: TGTGCCAGCAGCCGGGACAGGGACAATCAGCCCCAGCATTTT. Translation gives CASSRDRDNQPQHF.

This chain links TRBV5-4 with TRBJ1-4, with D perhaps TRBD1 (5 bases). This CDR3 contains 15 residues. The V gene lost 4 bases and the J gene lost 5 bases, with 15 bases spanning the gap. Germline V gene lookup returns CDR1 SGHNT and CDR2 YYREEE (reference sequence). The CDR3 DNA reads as TGTGCCAGCAGCGCAGCGGGACGGCTCAATGAAAAACTGTTTTTT. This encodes CASSAAGRLNEKLFF.

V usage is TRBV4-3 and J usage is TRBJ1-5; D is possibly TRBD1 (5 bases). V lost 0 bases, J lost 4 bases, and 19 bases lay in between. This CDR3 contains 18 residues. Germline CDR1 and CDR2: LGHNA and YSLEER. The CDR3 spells CASSQDLGQGNRNQPQHF. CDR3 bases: TGCGCCAGCAGCCAAGACCTGGGGCAGGGAAATCGGAATCAGCCCCAGCATTTT.

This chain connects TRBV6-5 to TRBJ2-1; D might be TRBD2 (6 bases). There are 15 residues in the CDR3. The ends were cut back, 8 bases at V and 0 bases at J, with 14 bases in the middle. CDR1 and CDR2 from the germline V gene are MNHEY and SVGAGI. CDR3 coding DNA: TGTGCCAGCCGACGGGGGAGAGACTCCTACAATGAGCAGTTCTTC. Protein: CASRRGRDSYNEQFF.

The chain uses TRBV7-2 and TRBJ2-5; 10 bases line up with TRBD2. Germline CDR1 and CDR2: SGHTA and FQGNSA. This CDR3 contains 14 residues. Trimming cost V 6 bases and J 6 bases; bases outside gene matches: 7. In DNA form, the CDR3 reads TGTGCCAGCAGAATTACTAGCGGGATGCAGACCCAGTACTTC. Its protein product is CASRITSGMQTQYF. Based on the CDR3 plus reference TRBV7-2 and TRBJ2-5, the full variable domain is GAGVSQSPSNKVTEKGKDVELRCDPISGHTALYWYRQSLGQGLEFLIYFQGNSAPDKSGLPSDRFSAERTGGSVSTLTIQRTQQEDSAVYLCASRITSGMQTQYFGPGTRLLVL.

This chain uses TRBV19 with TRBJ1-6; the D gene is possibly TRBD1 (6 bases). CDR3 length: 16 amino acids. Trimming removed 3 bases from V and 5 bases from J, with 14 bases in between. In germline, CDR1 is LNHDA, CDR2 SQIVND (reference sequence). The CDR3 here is CASSIALQGHNSPLHF. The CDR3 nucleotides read TGTGCCAGTAGTATTGCCTTACAGGGCCATAATTCACCCCTCCACTTT.

DNA of the CDR3: TGCGCCAGCAGCTTGGGACTAGCGGGGTCTCAAGAGACCCAGTACTTC. Translation gives CASSLGLAGSQETQYF. The rearrangement uses TRBV5-1 and TRBJ2-5; the match to TRBD2 covers 11 bases. Losses at the gene ends were 0 bases for V and 2 bases for J; bases not matched to a gene: 3. Germline assignment: CDR1 SGHRS and CDR2 YFSETQ. This CDR3 has 16 amino acids.

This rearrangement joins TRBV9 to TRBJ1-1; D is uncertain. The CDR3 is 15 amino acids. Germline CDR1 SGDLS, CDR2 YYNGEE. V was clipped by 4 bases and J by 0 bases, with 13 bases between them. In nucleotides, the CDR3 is TGTGCCAGCAGCTTCGAGGGCCACATGAACACTGAAGCTTTCTTT. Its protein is CASSFEGHMNTEAFF.

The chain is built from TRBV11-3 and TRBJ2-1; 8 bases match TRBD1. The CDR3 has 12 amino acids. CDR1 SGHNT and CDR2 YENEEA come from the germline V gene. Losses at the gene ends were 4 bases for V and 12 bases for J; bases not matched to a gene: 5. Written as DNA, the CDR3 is TGTGCCAGCAGCTCGGGGACAGGCGTGCAGTTCTTC. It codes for CASSSGTGVQFF.

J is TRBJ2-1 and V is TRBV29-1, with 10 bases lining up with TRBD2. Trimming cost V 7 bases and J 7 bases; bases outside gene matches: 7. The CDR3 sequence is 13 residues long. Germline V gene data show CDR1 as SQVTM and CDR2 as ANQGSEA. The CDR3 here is CSAKRGGLNEQFF. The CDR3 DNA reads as TGCAGCGCCAAGCGGGGGGGATTAAATGAGCAGTTCTTC.

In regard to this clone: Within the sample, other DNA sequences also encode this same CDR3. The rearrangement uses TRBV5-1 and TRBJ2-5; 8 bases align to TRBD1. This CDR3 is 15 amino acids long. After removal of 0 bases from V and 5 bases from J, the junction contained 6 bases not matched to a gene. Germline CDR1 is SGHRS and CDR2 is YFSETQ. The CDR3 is CASSLVAGGLETQYF. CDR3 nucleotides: TGCGCCAGCAGCTTGGTGGCAGGGGGCCTGGAGACCCAGTACTTC.

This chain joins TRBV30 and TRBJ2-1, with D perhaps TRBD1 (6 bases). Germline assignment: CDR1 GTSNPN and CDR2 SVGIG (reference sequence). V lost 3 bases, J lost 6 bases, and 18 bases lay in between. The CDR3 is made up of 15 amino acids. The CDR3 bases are TGTGCCTGGAGCCCTGAACCCACAGGGCGCAATGAGCAGTTCTTC. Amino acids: CAWSPEPTGRNEQFF.

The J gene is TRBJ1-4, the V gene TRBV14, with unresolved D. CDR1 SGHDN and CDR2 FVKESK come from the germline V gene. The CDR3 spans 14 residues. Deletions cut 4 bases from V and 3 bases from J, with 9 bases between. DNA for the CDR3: TGTGCCAGCAGCCTGGTTGGGTCTAATGAAAAACTGTTTTTT. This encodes CASSLVGSNEKLFF.